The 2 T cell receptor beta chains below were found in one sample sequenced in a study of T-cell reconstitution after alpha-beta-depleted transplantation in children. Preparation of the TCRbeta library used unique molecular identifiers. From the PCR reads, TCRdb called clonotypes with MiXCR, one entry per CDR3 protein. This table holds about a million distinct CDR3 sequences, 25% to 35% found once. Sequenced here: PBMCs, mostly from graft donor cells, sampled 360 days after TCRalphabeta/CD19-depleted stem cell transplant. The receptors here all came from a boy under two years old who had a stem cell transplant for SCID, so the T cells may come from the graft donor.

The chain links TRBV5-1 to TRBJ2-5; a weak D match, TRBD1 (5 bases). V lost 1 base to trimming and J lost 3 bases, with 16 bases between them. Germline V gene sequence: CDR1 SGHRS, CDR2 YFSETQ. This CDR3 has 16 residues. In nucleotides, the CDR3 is TGCGCCAGCAGCTTGTCGCAGGGTTTGGCGGAAGAGACCCAGTACTTC. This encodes CASSLSQGLAEETQYF.

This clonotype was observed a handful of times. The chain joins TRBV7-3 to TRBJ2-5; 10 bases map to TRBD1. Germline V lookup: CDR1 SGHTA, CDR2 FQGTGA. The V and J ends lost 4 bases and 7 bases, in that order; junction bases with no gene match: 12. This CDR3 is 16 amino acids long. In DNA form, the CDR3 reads TGTGCCAGCAGCTCCTTACCGGGACAGGGGATAGGGACCCAGTACTTC. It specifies CASSSLPGQGIGTQYF.